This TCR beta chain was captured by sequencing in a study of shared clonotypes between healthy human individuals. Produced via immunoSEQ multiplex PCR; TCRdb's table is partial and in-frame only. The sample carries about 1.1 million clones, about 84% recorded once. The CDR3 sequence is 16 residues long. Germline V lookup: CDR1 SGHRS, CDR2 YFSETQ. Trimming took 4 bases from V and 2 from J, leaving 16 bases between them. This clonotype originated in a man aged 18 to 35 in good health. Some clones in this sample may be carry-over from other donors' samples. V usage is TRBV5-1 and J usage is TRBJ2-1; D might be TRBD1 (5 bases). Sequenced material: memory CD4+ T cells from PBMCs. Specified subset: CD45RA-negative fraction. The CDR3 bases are TGCGCCAGCAGCCAGGGAATGAATCCGGCCTACAATGAGCAGTTCTTC. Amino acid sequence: CASSQGMNPAYNEQFF. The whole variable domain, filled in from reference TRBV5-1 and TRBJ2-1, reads KAGVTQTPRYLIKTRGQQVTLSCSPISGHRSVSWYQQTPGQGLQFLFEYFSETQRNKGNFPGRFSGRQFSNSRSEMNVSTLELGDSALYLCASSQGMNPAYNEQFFGPGTRLTVL.